This is a list of T cell receptor beta chains from one sample in a study of chemoradiotherapy in HPV16-positive cancers. Sequenced by immunoSEQ multiplex PCR; TCRdb stores in-frame clones only, minus some. The sample shows 30,000 to 40,000 clones, approximately 92% of them seen only once. The material sequenced was blood, taken from a patient who underwent chemoradiotherapy. The receptors originated from a human donor with HPV-associated anogenital cancer. CDR3s leave out the opening cysteine and the closing phenylalanine or tryptophan. Each record gives: CDR3 length, clone size, V gene, CDR3 protein. Part of the rows lack a size; the others show once, few, many or a class for expanded clones.

>15|few|TRBV7-9
ASSSTPSTGAGNTIY
>12|-|TRBV5-6
ASSLWGTNEKLF
>10|-|TRBV19
ASSPSGNTIY
>13|-|TRBV30
AWRAHDRGVGEQY
>12|once|TRBV6-1
ASIYRGGNTEAF
>9|-|TRBV20-1
SARDVRGLT
>11|-|TRBV10-1
ASRDRPNSPLH
>13|-|TRBV14
ASSQLPATAHGYT
>12|-|TRBV5-4
ASSQGQGAHGYT
>12|-|TRBV5-5
ASSSEVAGNTIY
>12|-|TRBV6-1
ASSERLGIYGYT
>13|-|TRBV10-2
ASSWRGGLNGELF
>11|-|TRBV7-3
ASSNSKNYGYT
>12|-|TRBV7-8
ASSLARVGYEQY
>10|-|TRBV29-1
SVSGTGAAQY
>10|-|TRBV11-2
ASSTLENTIY
>11|-|TRBV7-9
ASSPGTLWGYT